Given below is one TCR beta chain in context. Its binding antigen is unknown. Base qualities were left out, and no much larger clone turns up one base away. These data belong to a study of blood T cell repertoires in COVID-19 (dated by TCRdb to the early 2020s). With regard to the full study: Samples from collaborators originated in the United States, Italy and Spain and spanned both the acute and convalescent phases of COVID-19. Sample metadata almost always included a de-identified subject ID, COVID-19 status, age in years and sex. The material from the prospective study consisted of cDNA or gDNA derived from T cells, B-cell-depleted T cells, or PBMCs. The dataset comprised deeply sampled blood TCRbeta repertoires from subjects exposed to, actively infected with, or recovered from COVID-19. The samples were drawn from the first 160 participants of the ongoing ImmuneRACE study and from more than 1,000 subjects provided by 6 global collaborators. Where available, HLA class I and class II types were obtained from metadata supplied by the sample provider rather than from assay-based typing. The repertoires were made available in a free public database intended to serve as a resource for research on the immune response to SARS-CoV-2. General conclusions and limits of the study: The quantity of clinical and demographic metadata differed by source and by participant and was supplied without curation.

At one collaborating source in Seattle, patients were enrolled during active infection and were followed longitudinally through the course of disease. Whole blood was collected in K2EDTA tubes by collaborating institutions according to the institutions' own protocols. For TCRbeta analysis, collaborator samples were shipped as frozen whole blood, as isolated PBMCs, or as DNA extracted from either sample type. TCRbeta CDR3 regions were amplified from genomic DNA using the immunoSEQ Assay, a bias-controlled multiplex PCR. The paper's data handling went like this. The number of nucleated cells in each sample was estimated from the amplification of reference gene primers within the assay. To quantify the absolute abundance of each unique TCRbeta CDR3 rearrangement, sequence reads were collapsed and filtered. For each sample, productive Simpson clonality was calculated as the square root of Simpson's diversity index across productive rearrangements. TCRdb limited this immuneACCESS table to in-frame rearrangements with V and J called. A share of clones is missing; checked studies link under half to unresolved V genes, and the rest is unexplained. That table is the source of V, J and clone size, and D and trimming were worked out from the DNA. The sample table contains more than 300,000 clones; only one count was recorded for about 88% of them. The ten largest clones represent 7.3% of the sample.

From cysteine to phenylalanine, the CDR3 is 13 amino acids long. Just the 39-base CDR3 DNA is kept, in frame starting at base 1. Trimming takes 5 bases off V and 5 bases off J; junction bases not matched to a gene: 2. The germline V gene (reference sequence) supplies CDR1 MNHNY and CDR2 SVGAGI. The sample comprised peripheral blood. The rearranged chain carries TRBV6-6 and TRBJ1-2, with 10 central nucleotides matching TRBD1. The sequence was obtained from an older woman with COVID-19, enrolled during active disease. The CDR3 reads as follows: CASSKDRGYGYTF. The bases read TGTGCCAGCAGTAAGGACAGGGGGTATGGCTACACCTTC.